A single sample gave rise to the 28 T cell receptor beta chains below, sequenced in a study of long-term antiretroviral therapy in people with HIV. The immunoSEQ assay was v3.0, run at survey level. The table came from immunoSEQ multiplex PCR; TCRdb's copy has only in-frame clones and leaves some out. The table records 25,000 to 35,000 clones, about three quarters of them present only once. Sequenced here: unsorted PBMCs, sampled 3.1 years after starting antiretroviral therapy. The receptors shown here come from a woman aged 50 to 65 with HIV.

This sequence joins TRBV19 and TRBJ1-5; TRBD1 matches 8 bases. This CDR3 region has 16 residues. Germline-derived CDR1 and CDR2 are LNHDA and SQIVND (reference sequence). The ends lost 8 bases at V and 0 bases at J; junction bases unmatched: 9. For the CDR3, the DNA is TGTGCCAGTCACGACAGGGGAGGGGATAGCAATCAGCCCCAGCATTTT. It translates to CASHDRGGDSNQPQHF.

The rearrangement uses TRBV5-1 and TRBJ2-1; 11 bases agree with TRBD2. From germline, CDR1 is SGHRS and CDR2 YFSETQ. V lost 5 bases, J lost 10 bases, and 14 bases stayed unmatched. CDR3 length: 16 amino acids. The CDR3, as DNA: TGCGCCAGCAGAAGTCGACTAGCGGGACCCAAAGGGGAGCAGTTCTTC. It is translated as CASRSRLAGPKGEQFF.

This chain links TRBV5-1 with TRBJ2-3; TRBD2 aligns across 11 bases. CDR3 length equals 14 residues. The junction had 2 bases not matched to a gene; V was cut back by 2 bases and J by 6 bases. CDR1 and CDR2 from the germline V gene are SGHRS and YFSETQ. The DNA of the CDR3 is TGCGCCAGCAGCTTAGGACTAGCGGGCGATACGCAGTATTTT. Translating gives CASSLGLAGDTQYF.

The chain joins TRBV5-6 to TRBJ2-2, with TRBD1 matching over 9 bases. In germline, CDR1 is SGHDT, CDR2 YYEEEE. Trimming at V came to 4 bases and at J to 1 base, leaving 5 bases not matched to a gene. This CDR3 region has 16 residues. CDR3 in amino acids: CASSRGQGWNTGELFF. DNA for the CDR3: TGTGCCAGCAGCCGGGGACAGGGTTGGAACACCGGGGAGCTGTTTTTT.

J is TRBJ1-2 and V is TRBV20-1, with D tentatively TRBD1 (6 bases). This CDR3 has 11 residues. The germline V and J ends were trimmed by 6 bases and 6 bases, with 11 bases remaining between them. Germline CDR1 is DFQATT and CDR2 is SNEGSKA (reference sequence). The CDR3 reads CSAPRQDGYTF. CDR3 nucleotide sequence: TGCAGTGCCCCAAGACAGGATGGCTACACCTTC.

V usage is TRBV10-3 and J usage is TRBJ2-5; D ambiguous. This CDR3 is 11 amino acids long. V was pared by 7 bases and J by 2 bases, with 5 bases between. Looked up from germline, CDR1 is ENHRY and CDR2 is SYGVKD. Here the CDR3 reads CAIMAQETQYF. The CDR3, as DNA: TGTGCCATCATGGCTCAAGAGACCCAGTACTTC.

The rearrangement joins TRBV12-2 to TRBJ2-2. TRBV12-2 is listed as a pseudogene. The CDR3 runs to 13 residues. The CDR3 region has the DNA TGTGCAAGTCGCTCCCACGACACCGGGGAGCTGTTTTTT. Translating it yields CASRSHDTGELFF.

This clone came up once. This sequence joins TRBV5-1 and TRBJ2-1; 10 nucleotides align to TRBD2. CDR3 length equals 15 residues. Per the germline V gene, CDR1 is SGHRS and CDR2 is YFSETQ. J was trimmed by 7 bases and V by 0 bases; bases with no gene match: 4. The CDR3 here is CASSLATSGANEQFF. The CDR3 DNA is TGCGCCAGCAGCTTGGCAACTAGCGGGGCAAATGAGCAGTTCTTC. The whole variable domain, filled in from reference TRBV5-1 and TRBJ2-1, reads KAGVTQTPRYLIKTRGQQVTLSCSPISGHRSVSWYQQTPGQGLQFLFEYFSETQRNKGNFPGRFSGRQFSNSRSEMNVSTLELGDSALYLCASSLATSGANEQFFGPGTRLTVL.

V is TRBV4-2 and J is TRBJ2-3, with 10 positions matching TRBD2. The CDR3 is made up of 17 amino acids. The germline V gene encodes CDR1 LGHNA and CDR2 YNFKEQ. V lost 2 bases and J lost 0; bases outside the gene matches: 5. Here the CDR3 DNA reads TGTGCCAGCAGCCAACACCTTAGCGGGGGGAGCACAGATACGCAGTATTTT. Translation gives CASSQHLSGGSTDTQYF.

The chain couples TRBV29-1 to TRBJ2-7; D not resolved. The CDR3 spans 15 residues. Germline CDR1 reads SQVTM; CDR2 reads ANQGSEA. Between the trimmed V and J ends, which lost 3 bases and 6 bases, there was a span of 21 bases. The CDR3 nucleotides read TGCAGCGTTGAGAACCGGCAGCAGGCCCTTTCCGAGCAGTACTTC. Residues: CSVENRQQALSEQYF.

The rearrangement joins TRBV5-1 to TRBJ2-7; 9 nucleotides align to TRBD2. CDR1 and CDR2 from the germline V gene are SGHRS and YFSETQ. The CDR3 length is 17 residues. J lost 3 bases, V lost 0 bases, and 10 bases had no gene match. The CDR3 loop is CASSLAFPSGVDYEQYF. CDR3 bases: TGCGCCAGCAGCTTGGCCTTTCCTAGCGGGGTTGACTACGAGCAGTACTTC. Combining the CDR3 with reference TRBV5-1 and TRBJ2-7 gives the whole variable domain KAGVTQTPRYLIKTRGQQVTLSCSPISGHRSVSWYQQTPGQGLQFLFEYFSETQRNKGNFPGRFSGRQFSNSRSEMNVSTLELGDSALYLCASSLAFPSGVDYEQYFGPGTRLTVT.

This chain uses TRBV5-1 with TRBJ2-5; the match to TRBD1 covers 7 bases. With 0 bases clipped from V and 5 bases from J, the junction kept 7 bases outside the gene matches. CDR1 and CDR2 (germline): SGHRS, YFSETQ. The CDR3 totals 15 residues. Here the CDR3 reads CASSLAKGAPETQYF. The DNA for the CDR3 is TGCGCCAGCAGCTTGGCCAAGGGGGCGCCGGAGACCCAGTACTTC.

In its sample, this clone was seen once. The chain recombines TRBV6-5 with TRBJ2-7; the D gene is possibly TRBD1 (6 bases). The germline V gene has CDR1 MNHEY and CDR2 SVGAGI. There are 12 residues in the CDR3. V lost 8 bases, J lost 0 bases, and 8 bases lay in between. CDR3 coding DNA: TGTGCCAGCCGACAGGACTCCTACGAGCAGTACGTC. Translating it yields CASRQDSYEQYV.

V gene TRBV19 combines with J gene TRBJ1-1; D ambiguous. V dropped 2 bases and J dropped 0 bases, with 1 base sitting between them. The CDR3 length is 12 residues. The germline V gene has CDR1 LNHDA and CDR2 SQIVND (reference sequence). CDR3 in DNA: TGTGCCAGTAGTATACTGAACACTGAAGCTTTCTTT. Protein sequence: CASSILNTEAFF.

The chain carries TRBV6-1 and TRBJ1-5, with a weak D call TRBD1 (6 bases). This CDR3 spans 14 amino acids. CDR1 is MNHNS, CDR2 SASEGT, per germline. Trimming took off 6 bases at V and 6 bases at J, with 15 bases between the two ends. CDR3 amino acids: CASRLEGVGQPQHF. CDR3 bases: TGTGCCAGCAGGCTGGAGGGGGTCGGTCAGCCCCAGCATTTT.

The genes are TRBV29-1 and TRBJ2-1, with TRBD2 as a possible D gene (5 bases). Germline assignment: CDR1 SQVTM and CDR2 ANQGSEA. The CDR3 runs 14 residues. The ends were cut back, 6 bases at V and 6 bases at J, with 18 bases in the middle. Written as DNA, the CDR3 is TGCAGCGTGGAGGACGGGCGACGGGTCAATGAGCAGTTCTTC. This gives the protein CSVEDGRRVNEQFF.

This clone was found a few times. This sequence joins TRBV5-6 and TRBJ1-2; TRBD1 aligns across 12 bases. Germline CDR1 is SGHDT and CDR2 is YYEEEE. The CDR3 sequence is 14 residues long. J lost 7 bases, V lost 4 bases, and 5 bases had no gene match. CDR3 DNA sequence: TGTGCCAGCAGCCGGGGACAGGGGGCTTTTGGCTACACCTTC. Translating it yields CASSRGQGAFGYTF. The entire variable domain, with the rest obtained from reference TRBV5-6 and TRBJ1-2, is as follows: DAGVTQSPTHLIKTRGQQVTLRCSPKSGHDTVSWYQQALGQGPQFIFQYYEEEERQRGNFPDRFSGHQFPNYSSELNVNALLLGDSALYLCASSRGQGAFGYTFGSGTRLTVV.

This chain uses TRBV6-5 with TRBJ2-2; the D gene is possibly TRBD2 (6 bases). CDR1 MNHEY and CDR2 SVGAGI come from the germline V gene. The CDR3 spans 13 residues. Trimming removed 6 bases from V and 4 bases from J, with 9 bases in between. In nucleotides, the CDR3 is TGTGCCAGCAGCCCCGGGGGCACCGGGGAGCTGTTTTTT. Protein sequence: CASSPGGTGELFF.

This chain links TRBV6-6 with TRBJ2-2, with D possibly being TRBD2 (5 bases). This CDR3 is built from 13 residues. V dropped 5 bases and J dropped 1 base, with 5 bases sitting between them. Germline loops: CDR1 MNHNY, CDR2 SVGAGI (reference sequence). The CDR3, as DNA: TGTGCCAGCAGTGGACTGAACACCGGGGAGCTGTTTTTT. Translated, it gives CASSGLNTGELFF.

The genes are TRBV4-1 and TRBJ2-7, with D possibly TRBD2 on 5 matching bases. V was cut by 4 bases and J by 3 bases, with 19 bases left in between. The germline gives CDR1 MGHRA, CDR2 YSYEKL. The CDR3 has 16 amino acids. CDR3 nucleotide sequence: TGCGCCAGCAGCCCCCTTGTGGCCCAGAGGGTCTACGAGCAGTACTTC. Its protein product is CASSPLVAQRVYEQYF.

The V call is TRBV27, the J call TRBJ1-2; weak D call: TRBD1 (6 bases). With 5 bases removed from V and 8 bases from J, the gap between germline ends came to 27 bases. The CDR3 has 17 residues. From germline, CDR1 is MNHEY and CDR2 SMNVEV (reference sequence). CDR3 sequence reads: CASSIVRGPLPVGGYTF. DNA for the CDR3: TGTGCCAGCAGTATCGTCAGGGGCCCCCTTCCGGTTGGAGGCTACACCTTC.

CDR3 sequence: CASSERTDYGYTF. The CDR3 DNA follows: TGTGCCAGCAGTGAAAGGACAGACTATGGCTACACCTTC. The chain has TRBV2 and TRBJ1-2; D is perhaps TRBD1 (6 bases). V shed 2 bases and J shed 3 bases, with 7 bases lying between them. The CDR3 sequence is 13 residues long. CDR1 SNHLY and CDR2 FYNNEI come from the germline V gene.

V and J are TRBV30 and TRBJ1-5; tentatively, D is TRBD1 (6 bases). The CDR3 has 15 residues. V was clipped by 0 bases and J by 4 bases, with 13 bases between them. Germline CDR1 reads GTSNPN; CDR2 reads SVGIG (reference sequence). The CDR3 coding sequence is TGTGCCTGGAGTGTACAACAGGGCGGGAATCAGCCCCAGCATTTT. Its translation: CAWSVQQGGNQPQHF.

The gene calls are TRBV6-5 and TRBJ1-4, with D unresolved. The germline V gene has CDR1 MNHEY and CDR2 SVGAGI. Trimming took off 2 bases at V and 5 bases at J, with 9 bases between the two ends. The CDR3 sequence is 14 residues long. The CDR3 bases are TGTGCCAGCAGTTACGAGGCATCCAATGAAAAACTGTTTTTT. Protein: CASSYEASNEKLFF.

CDR3 sequence: CASSLSPTNTEAFF. CDR3 nucleotide sequence: TGTGCCAGCAGCTTGTCACCGACGAACACTGAAGCTTTCTTT. The chain combines TRBV7-2 with TRBJ1-1, with no clear D. The germline V and J ends were trimmed by 3 bases and 1 base, with 9 bases remaining between them. The length of the CDR3 is 14 residues. Germline V lookup: CDR1 SGHTA, CDR2 FQGNSA.

This clone turned up a few times. The gene calls are TRBV19 and TRBJ1-3, with D maybe TRBD1 (6 bases). Trimming took off 6 bases at V and 0 bases at J, with 18 bases between the two ends. The CDR3 spans 17 residues. From germline, CDR1 is LNHDA and CDR2 SQIVND (reference sequence). The CDR3 loop reads CASSGTTGQSSGNTIYF. CDR3 DNA: TGTGCCAGTAGCGGAACGACAGGCCAAAGCTCTGGAAACACCATATATTTT.

This chain uses TRBV5-1 with TRBJ1-1, with 9 bases lining up with TRBD1. CDR1 is SGHRS, CDR2 YFSETQ, per germline. The length of the CDR3 is 17 residues. V shed 2 bases, J shed 1 base, and the junction held 9 bases outside the gene matches. CDR3 amino acids: CASSFTPGQGTNTEAFF. In DNA, the CDR3 is TGCGCCAGCAGCTTTACGCCGGGACAGGGTACGAACACTGAAGCTTTCTTT. Complete variable domain (other parts from reference TRBV5-1 and TRBJ1-1): KAGVTQTPRYLIKTRGQQVTLSCSPISGHRSVSWYQQTPGQGLQFLFEYFSETQRNKGNFPGRFSGRQFSNSRSEMNVSTLELGDSALYLCASSFTPGQGTNTEAFFGQGTRLTVV.

The CDR3 loop reads CASSLAIGQGVGYNEQFF. CDR3 sequence (DNA): TGTGCCAGCAGCTTAGCGATCGGACAGGGGGTGGGCTACAATGAGCAGTTCTTC. The chain uses TRBV7-9 and TRBJ2-1, with TRBD1 matching 10 bases. The CDR3 has 18 residues. Germline V gene data show CDR1 as SEHNR and CDR2 as FQNEAQ (reference sequence). V was clipped by 0 bases and J by 3 bases; unmatched bases: 8. Full variable domain (outside the CDR3, taken from reference TRBV7-9 and TRBJ2-1): DTGVSQNPRHKITKRGQNVTFRCDPISEHNRLYWYRQTLGQGPEFLTYFQNEAQLEKSRLLSDRFSAERPKGSFSTLEIQRTEQGDSAMYLCASSLAIGQGVGYNEQFFGPGTRLTVL.